This TCR beta chain was recovered during a study of T cell repertoires in cytomegalovirus infection. Germline assignment: CDR1 SNHLY and CDR2 FYNNEI. V lost 5 bases, J lost 7 bases, and 17 bases lay in between. This CDR3 is built from 15 residues. Comments on this clonotype: Its specificity is unknown.

Study results and limitations: HLA-C-restricted, CMV-specific TCR beta clonotypes were dominant ex vivo.

TCRdb re-called the reads with MiXCR, one entry per CDR3 protein. This table holds 200,000 or so distinct CDR3 sequences, around 40% found once. The chain has TRBV2 and TRBJ2-2, with a tentative D call TRBD2 (6 bases). This sequence originates from a human donor in good health (CMV status not recorded). Some clones in this sample may be carry-over from other donors' samples. The material was CD8+ T cells from cultured PBMCs, obtained from culture after CMV antigen stimulation. The CDR3 DNA follows: TGTGCCAGCAGTTCTGGACACGCCGGGAGCGGGGAGCTGTTTTTT. It specifies CASSSGHAGSGELFF. Based on the CDR3 plus reference TRBV2 and TRBJ2-2, the full variable domain is EPEVTQTPSHQVTQMGQEVILRCVPISNHLYFYWYRQILGQKVEFLVSFYNNEISEKSEIFDDQFSVERPDGSNFTLKIRSTKLEDSAMYFCASSSGHAGSGELFFGEGSRLTVL.